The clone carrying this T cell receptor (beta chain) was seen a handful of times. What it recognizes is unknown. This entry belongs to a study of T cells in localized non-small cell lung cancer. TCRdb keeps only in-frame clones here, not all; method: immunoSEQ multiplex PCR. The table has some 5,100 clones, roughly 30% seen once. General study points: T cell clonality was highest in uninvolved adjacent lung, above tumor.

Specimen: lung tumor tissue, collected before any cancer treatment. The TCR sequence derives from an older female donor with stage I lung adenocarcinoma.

The CDR3 nucleotides read TGTGCGCTGGGACAGGGCTATGGCTACACCTTC. This codes for CALGQGYGYTF. The rearrangement links TRBV19 to TRBJ1-2; 9 positions agree with TRBD1. The CDR3 contains 11 residues. Germline V lookup: CDR1 LNHDA, CDR2 SQIVND (reference sequence).